Listed here are 18 T cell receptor beta chains from one sample, sequenced in a study of control samples from healthy donors and cancer patients. TCRdb's copy holds only in-frame clones and misses some; the assay was immunoSEQ multiplex PCR. The sample has about 30,000 clones, roughly 85% seen once. The sequenced material came from PBMCs. Receptor source: a man aged 55 to 70 with head and neck cancer.

This sequence joins TRBV10-3 and TRBJ2-7; 9 nucleotides agree with TRBD1. The CDR3 totals 12 residues. The germline CDR1 and CDR2 sequences are ENHRY and SYGVKD. Trimming removed 9 bases from V and 4 bases from J; junction bases left unmatched: 4. The CDR3 DNA follows: TGTGCCATTTCGGGACAGGGATACGAGCAGTACTTC. It encodes CAISGQGYEQYF.

This chain uses TRBV2 with TRBJ1-2; 9 nucleotides line up with TRBD1. There are 13 residues in the CDR3. Per the germline V gene, CDR1 is SNHLY and CDR2 is FYNNEI. Trimming removed 10 bases from V and 4 bases from J; junction bases left unmatched: 7. The CDR3 region is CANYRGPVYGYTF. Here the CDR3 DNA reads TGTGCCAACTACAGGGGGCCTGTCTATGGCTACACCTTC.

This clone was seen just once. This chain uses TRBV27 with TRBJ1-1; 8 nucleotides agree with TRBD1. This CDR3 comprises 17 residues. V trimming: 5 bases; J trimming: 7 bases; junction bases outside the gene matches: 18. Germline V CDR1 and CDR2: MNHEY, SMNVEV (reference sequence). CDR3 residues: CASSSRQGLLDSFEAFF. The DNA for the CDR3 is TGTGCCAGCAGTAGTCGACAGGGGCTCCTTGACTCCTTTGAAGCTTTCTTT.

The chain combines TRBV27 with TRBJ2-2; 11 bases line up with TRBD2. J lost 4 bases, V lost 6 bases, and 7 bases had no gene match. Germline V gives CDR1 MNHEY, CDR2 SMNVEV (reference sequence). The CDR3 is 16 residues long. The CDR3 sequence: CASSVDSGRGTGELFF. The CDR3 DNA reads TGTGCCAGCAGCGTGGATAGCGGGAGGGGCACCGGGGAGCTGTTTTTT.

In DNA, the CDR3 is TGTGCCAGCAGTTTATCCGGACTAGCGGAGCCTTCCTACGAGCAGTACTTC. It is translated as CASSLSGLAEPSYEQYF. The rearrangement joins TRBV27 to TRBJ2-7, with 10 bases fitting TRBD2. Germline CDR1 reads MNHEY; CDR2 reads SMNVEV (reference sequence). This CDR3 spans 17 amino acids. Unmatched junction bases numbered 6, after V lost 0 bases and J lost 1 base.

The chain is built from TRBV24-1 and TRBJ2-7, with 7 bases that match TRBD1. Germline V gives CDR1 KGHDR, CDR2 SFDVKD. After removal of 3 bases from V and 5 bases from J, the junction contained 9 bases not matched to a gene. This CDR3 region has 15 residues. The CDR3 reads CATSDSQGGSDEQYF. In DNA form, the CDR3 reads TGTGCCACCAGTGATAGCCAAGGGGGCAGCGACGAGCAGTACTTC.

V and J are TRBV25-1 and TRBJ2-7, with 14 bases that match TRBD2. The germline V gene encodes CDR1 MGHDK and CDR2 SYGVNS. CDR3 size: 15 residues. V lost 4 bases to trimming and J lost 2 bases; unmatched junction nucleotides: 1. The CDR3 loop reads CASSGGLAGAYEQYF. The CDR3 DNA reads TGTGCCAGCAGTGGGGGACTAGCGGGAGCCTACGAGCAGTACTTC.

In regard to this clone: Mismatch with germline at one junction end may stem from a read error. The rearrangement uses TRBV4-1 and TRBJ2-5; the D gene could be TRBD1 or TRBD2 (7 bases each). Germline values: CDR1 MGHRA, CDR2 YSYEKL. This CDR3 comprises 16 residues. DNA of the CDR3: TGCGCCAGCAGCCATGGGAGGGGACAGAGGGGCCCTGGACTGAACTTC. It codes for CASSHGRGQRGPGLNF.

This chain joins TRBV4-2 and TRBJ2-1; TRBD2 matches at 7 bases. CDR1 LGHNA and CDR2 YNFKEQ come from the germline V gene. The CDR3 contains 17 residues. V lost 0 bases to trimming and J lost 3 bases; unmatched junction nucleotides: 8. This CDR3 is CASSQDTGGGIYNEQFF. The CDR3 DNA follows: TGTGCCAGCAGCCAAGATACCGGGGGAGGGATCTACAATGAGCAGTTCTTC.

The rearrangement links TRBV6-4 to TRBJ1-2, with D possibly matching TRBD1 (6 bases). The CDR3 covers 13 residues. From germline, CDR1 is MRHNA and CDR2 SNTAGT. Trimming left V 3 bases short and J 7 bases short, with 12 bases between. CDR3 coding DNA: TGTGCCAGCAGTGAATTTCAGGGGCTTGGCTACACCTTC. As protein: CASSEFQGLGYTF.

The V and J genes are TRBV4-3 and TRBJ2-2; 9 nucleotides line up with TRBD2. The germline CDR1 and CDR2 sequences are LGHNA and YSLEER. This CDR3 is 19 amino acids long. J was trimmed by 1 base and V by 3 bases; bases with no gene match: 12. CDR3 residues: CASSHPSWAAGGNTGELFF. The CDR3 DNA is TGCGCCAGCAGCCATCCCTCCTGGGCAGCGGGAGGGAACACCGGGGAGCTGTTTTTT.

The chain is built from TRBV11-3 and TRBJ2-1, with 11 bases fitting TRBD2. Germline values: CDR1 SGHNT, CDR2 YENEEA. Trimming took 2 bases from V and 4 from J; bases not matched to a gene: 4. CDR3 size: 16 residues. CDR3 amino acids: CASSLKGTSGYNEQFF. As DNA, the CDR3 is TGTGCCAGCAGCTTAAAAGGGACTAGCGGTTACAATGAGCAGTTCTTC.

The V and J genes are TRBV6-1 and TRBJ2-7; tentatively, D is TRBD1 (6 bases). CDR1 is MNHNS and CDR2 is SASEGT in the germline V gene. Trimming left V 6 bases short and J 12 bases short, with 18 bases between. The CDR3 is made up of 12 amino acids. The CDR3 DNA is TGTGCCAGCAGCCCCAGAAGGGACATAAGGTACTTC. It codes for CASSPRRDIRYF.

This chain's CDR3 is CASSPVDEKLFF. For the CDR3, the DNA is TGTGCCAGCAGTCCCGTTGATGAAAAACTGTTTTTT. The genes are TRBV6-2 or TRBV6-3 and TRBJ1-4; D is unclear. The length of the CDR3 is 12 residues. In germline, CDR1 is MNHEY, CDR2 SVGEGT. The germline V and J ends were trimmed by 5 bases and 6 bases, with 7 bases remaining between them.

There are a few counts of this clone. This chain uses TRBV7-6 with TRBJ1-5, with D perhaps matching TRBD1 (6 bases). There are 14 residues in the CDR3. Germline-derived CDR1 and CDR2 are SGHVS and FNYEAQ. Deletions cut 1 base from V and 9 bases from J, with 13 bases between. For the CDR3, the DNA is TGTGCCAGCAGCTTAGGGGCAGGGGTGGGGCCCCAGCATTTT. This encodes CASSLGAGVGPQHF.

This clone appeared a few times. The genes are TRBV2 and TRBJ1-1; maybe TRBD1 (6 bases). The length of the CDR3 is 13 residues. The V end lost 7 bases, the J end lost 4 bases, and 13 bases lay between the germline ends. Per germline, CDR1 SNHLY and CDR2 FYNNEI. The chain's CDR3 is CASIVGGRTEAFF. CDR3 sequence (DNA): TGTGCCAGCATCGTAGGGGGGCGCACTGAAGCTTTCTTT.

The V call is TRBV6-1, the J call TRBJ2-7; D may correspond to TRBD1 or TRBD2 (6 bases each). CDR3 length equals 14 residues. Germline values: CDR1 MNHNS, CDR2 SASEGT. The V gene lost 2 bases and the J gene lost 5 bases, with 13 bases spanning the gap. In nucleotides, the CDR3 is TGTGCCAGCAGTGAAATAGGGGGGATGGACGAGCAGTACTTC. This codes for CASSEIGGMDEQYF.

This chain uses TRBV12-3 or TRBV12-4 with TRBJ2-1; D remains unclear. The CDR3 sequence is 11 residues long. V dropped 5 bases and J dropped 6 bases, with 5 bases sitting between them. CDR3 sequence reads: CASSESNEQFF. In nucleotides, the CDR3 is TGTGCCAGCAGTGAGTCCAATGAGCAGTTCTTC.